The clone carrying this T cell receptor beta chain was counted a single time. After removal of 5 bases from V and 6 bases from J, the junction contained 14 bases not matched to a gene. CDR1 is LNHDA and CDR2 is SQIVND in the germline V gene (reference sequence). The CDR3 spans 17 residues. This sample was included in a study of cytomegalovirus exposure and HLA in healthy donors. The study ran its PCR with 60 Vbeta and 13 Jbeta primers. Generated by immunoSEQ multiplex PCR, the TCRdb table keeps only in-frame clones and is missing some. The sample lists 200,000 to 250,000 clones, 60% to 80% occurring once.

This TCR came from a man between 18 and 29 years old in good health and CMV-seronegative. The gene calls are TRBV19 and TRBJ2-3, with 10 bases identical to TRBD2. Specimen: PBMCs. CDR3 sequence: CASSPGGVAGGGDTQYF. As DNA, the CDR3 is TGTGCCAGTAGTCCGGGTGGGGTAGCGGGAGGAGGTGATACGCAGTATTTT.